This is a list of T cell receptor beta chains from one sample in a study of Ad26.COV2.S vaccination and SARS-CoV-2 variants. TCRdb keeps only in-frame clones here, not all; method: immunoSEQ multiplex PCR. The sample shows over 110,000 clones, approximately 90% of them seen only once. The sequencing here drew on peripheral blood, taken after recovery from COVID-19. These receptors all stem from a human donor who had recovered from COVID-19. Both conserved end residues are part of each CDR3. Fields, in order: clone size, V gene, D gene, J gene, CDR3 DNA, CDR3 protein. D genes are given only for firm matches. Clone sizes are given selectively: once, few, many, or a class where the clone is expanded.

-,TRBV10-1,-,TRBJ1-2,TGCGCCAGCAGTGAGGCTGGAAACTATGGCTACACCTTC,CASSEAGNYGYTF
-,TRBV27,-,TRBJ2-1,TGTGCCAGCAGTTTGGGGTTCTACAATGAGCAGTTCTTC,CASSLGFYNEQFF
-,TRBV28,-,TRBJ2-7,TGTGCCAGCAGTTTAGGACAAAGGACAGCCTACGAGCAGTACTTC,CASSLGQRTAYEQYF
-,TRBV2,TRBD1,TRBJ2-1,TGTGCCAGCAGTCCACCGGGGACAGGGACGTTCTTC,CASSPPGTGTFF
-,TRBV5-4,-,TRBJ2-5,TGTGCCAGCAGCTTGGCCGGGGCCAATAGGCAAGAGACCCAGTACTTC,CASSLAGANRQETQYF
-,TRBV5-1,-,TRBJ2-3,TGCGCCAGCAGCTTGGCGGCGGGGTACACAGATACGCAGTATTTT,CASSLAAGYTDTQYF
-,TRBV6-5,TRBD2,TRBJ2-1,TGTGCCAGCAGTTATTTGCTAGCGGGGGTAGAGCAGTTCTTC,CASSYLLAGVEQFF
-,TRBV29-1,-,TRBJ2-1,TGCAGCGGTTCGAAAGGGGGGGGGTACAATGAGCAGTTCTTC,CSGSKGGGYNEQFF
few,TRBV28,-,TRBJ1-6,TGTGCCAGCAGCCACGGACAGCCCTATTCACCCCTCCACTTT,CASSHGQPYSPLHF
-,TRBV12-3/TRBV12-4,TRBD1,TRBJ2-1,TGTGCCAGCAGTTTCAGACAGGGCCCCAGACAGTTCTTC,CASSFRQGPRQFF
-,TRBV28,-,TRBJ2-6,TGTGCCAGCAGACCGGGTGACCCGAGCTCTGGGGCCAACGTCCTGACTTTC,CASRPGDPSSGANVLTF
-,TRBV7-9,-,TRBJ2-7,TGTGCCAGCAGCTTAGCAGCTCACAGCTCCTACGAGCAGTACTTC,CASSLAAHSSYEQYF
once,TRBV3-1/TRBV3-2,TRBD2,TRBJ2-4,TGTGCCAGCAGCCAAGCTGTCGGGGGGGCCCGGAACATTCAGTACTTC,CASSQAVGGARNIQYF
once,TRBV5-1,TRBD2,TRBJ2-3,TGCGCCAGCAGCTTGGACCCCCTCGGGATAGCGGGGGACACAGATACGCAGTATTTT,CASSLDPLGIAGDTDTQYF
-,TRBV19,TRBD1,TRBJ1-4,TGTGCCAGTAGTACCAACAGGGGGGACGAAAAACTGTTTTTT,CASSTNRGDEKLFF
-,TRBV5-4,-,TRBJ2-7,TGTGCCAGCAGCTTACTCCAGGACAGCATGTACGAGCAGTACTTC,CASSLLQDSMYEQYF
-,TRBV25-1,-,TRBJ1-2,TGTGCCAGTGGAGGCCTAAACTATGGCTACACCTTC,CASGGLNYGYTF
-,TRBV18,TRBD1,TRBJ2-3,TGTGCCAGCTCACCCGGGACAGGGAGAGCAGATACGCAGTATTTT,CASSPGTGRADTQYF
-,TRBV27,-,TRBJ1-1,TGTGCCAGCAGTCCCTCAACCGTGGGGAACACTGAAGCTTTCTTT,CASSPSTVGNTEAFF
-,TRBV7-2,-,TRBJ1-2,TGTGCCAGCAGCTTAGGTCAGAACTATGGCTACACCTTC,CASSLGQNYGYTF
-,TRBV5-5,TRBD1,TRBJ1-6,TGTGCCAGCAGCGCTCCCGGGACAGGGGGTAATTCACCCCTCCACTTT,CASSAPGTGGNSPLHF
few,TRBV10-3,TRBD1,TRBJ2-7,TGTGCCATCAGGGGGACAGAGGGATACGAGCAGTACTTC,CAIRGTEGYEQYF
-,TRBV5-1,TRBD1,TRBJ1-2,TGCGCCAGCAGCTTCTCGAACAGGGGGCGCGATGGCTACACCTTC,CASSFSNRGRDGYTF
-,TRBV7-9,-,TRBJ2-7,TGTGCCAGCAGCTTGGGGCAGGGGAACGAGCAGTACTTC,CASSLGQGNEQYF
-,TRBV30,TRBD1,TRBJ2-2,TGTGCCTGGAGGACCGGGACAGGGGGCGGGGAGCTGTTTTTT,CAWRTGTGGGELFF
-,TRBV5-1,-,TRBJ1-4,TGCGCCAGCAGCCCGGAAATCGGGGAAAAACTGTTTTTT,CASSPEIGEKLFF
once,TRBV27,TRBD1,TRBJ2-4,TGTGCCAGCAGATCCCCGGGACAGGGATTAAGTAAAAACATTCAGTACTTC,CASRSPGQGLSKNIQYF
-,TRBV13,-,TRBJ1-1,TGTACCAGCAGCTCCGGCGTGCGGGACACTGAAGCTTTCTTT,CTSSSGVRDTEAFF
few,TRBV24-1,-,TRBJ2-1,TGTGCCACCAGTGGGGGGGCTGATTCTGGGGATGTCTACAATGAGCAGTTCTTC,CATSGGADSGDVYNEQFF
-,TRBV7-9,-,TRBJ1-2,TGTGCCAGCAGCTTCGCGGGGCAGGGAGGCTACACCTTC,CASSFAGQGGYTF
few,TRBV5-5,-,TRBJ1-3,TGTGCCAGCAGCACGGGGGTAGGCGGAAACACCATATATTTT,CASSTGVGGNTIYF
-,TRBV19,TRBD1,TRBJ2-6,TGTGCCAGTAGTCGTGGACAGGGTTTAAGCTCTGGGGCCAACGTCCTGACTTTC,CASSRGQGLSSGANVLTF
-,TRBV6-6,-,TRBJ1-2,TGTGCCAGCAGTTACACGGGGGAAGGCTACACCTTC,CASSYTGEGYTF
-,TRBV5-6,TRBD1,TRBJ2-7,TGTGCCAGCAGCTTGAACAGGGGTATAATGAGCTACGAGCAGTACTTC,CASSLNRGIMSYEQYF
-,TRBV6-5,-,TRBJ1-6,TGTGCCAGCAGGGGGGGATGGCAGAATTCACCCCTCCACTTT,CASRGGWQNSPLHF
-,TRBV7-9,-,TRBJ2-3,TGTGCCAGCAGCGGTGGGGGCACAGATACGCAGTATTTT,CASSGGGTDTQYF
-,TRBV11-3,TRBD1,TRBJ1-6,TGTGCCAGCAGCTTATCTATTAAGGGACAGGGGGCTTATAATTCACCCCTCCACTTT,CASSLSIKGQGAYNSPLHF
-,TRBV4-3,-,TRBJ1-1,TGCGCCAGCAGCCAAGTTTGGGGGGCGAACACTGAAGCTTTCTTT,CASSQVWGANTEAFF
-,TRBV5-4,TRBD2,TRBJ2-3,TGTGCCAGCTTAAACGGCGGGGGGCTCGACACAGATACGCAGTATTTT,CASLNGGGLDTDTQYF
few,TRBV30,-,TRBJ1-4,TGTGCCTGGAGTGTACAGTGGGATGAAAAACTGTTTTTT,CAWSVQWDEKLFF
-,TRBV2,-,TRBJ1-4,TGTGCCAGCAGTGCCACAGTCGAAAAACTGTTTTTT,CASSATVEKLFF
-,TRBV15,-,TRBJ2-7,TGTGCCACCAGCAGAACAGTTACCAACTCCTACGAGCAGTACTTC,CATSRTVTNSYEQYF
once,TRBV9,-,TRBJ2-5,TGTGCCAGCAGCCTCTCCCTAGGGGGCCAAGAGACCCAGTACTTC,CASSLSLGGQETQYF
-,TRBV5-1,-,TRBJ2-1,TGCGCCAGCAGCTTGGCCGCCGATGAGCAGTTCTTC,CASSLAADEQFF
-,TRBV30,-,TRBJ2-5,TGTGCCTGGAGTGTACCCAGCCTCACCAGGGAGACCCAGTACTTC,CAWSVPSLTRETQYF
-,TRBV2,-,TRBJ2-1,TGTGCCAGCAGTGAAGGAGGTGGGGCGATCAATGAGCAGTTCTTC,CASSEGGGAINEQFF
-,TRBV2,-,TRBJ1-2,TGTGCCAGCAGTGATACCCAAAATGGGGGCTATGGCTACACCTTC,CASSDTQNGGYGYTF
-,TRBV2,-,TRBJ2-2,TGTGCCAGCAAACCGAGCCTAGGAACCGGGGAGCTGTTTTTT,CASKPSLGTGELFF
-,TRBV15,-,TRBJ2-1,TGTGCCACCAGCAGGTGGGGGGGGGCCACGGTGAATGAGCAGTTCTTC,CATSRWGGATVNEQFF
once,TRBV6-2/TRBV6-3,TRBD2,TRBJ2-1,TGTGCCAGCAGTTCCGCGGGGGGGACCTACAATGAGCAGTTCTTC,CASSSAGGTYNEQFF
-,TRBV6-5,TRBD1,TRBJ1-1,TGTGCCAGCAGTTACTTGCCAGGGGGCACTGAAGCTTTCTTT,CASSYLPGGTEAFF
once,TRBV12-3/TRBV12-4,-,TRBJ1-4,TGTGCCAGCAGTTTTAGAGTTGAAAAACTGTTTTTT,CASSFRVEKLFF
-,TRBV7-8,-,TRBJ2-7,TGTGCCAGCAGCGGACTTCAGGTAGAGCAGTACTTC,CASSGLQVEQYF
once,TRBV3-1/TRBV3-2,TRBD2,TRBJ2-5,TGTGCCAGCAGCCCCGCCGGACTAGCGGGGATTAGTGAGACCCAGTACTTC,CASSPAGLAGISETQYF
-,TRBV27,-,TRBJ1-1,TGTGCCAGCTTGACCCGCCGGAAAGCTTTCTTT,CASLTRRKAFF
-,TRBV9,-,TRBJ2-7,TGTGCCAGCAGCGTAGACACACTAGTGATAGGCTACGAGCAGTACTTC,CASSVDTLVIGYEQYF
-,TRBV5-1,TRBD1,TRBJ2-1,TGCGCCAGCAGCCCGGAGGGGACAGGGGGCCGAGAGCAGTTCTTC,CASSPEGTGGREQFF